A selection of T cell receptor beta chains follows, all from one sample in a study of blood T cell repertoires in COVID-19. Libraries were prepared by immunoSEQ multiplex PCR; TCRdb keeps only in-frame clonotypes and omits some of them. The table records roughly 53,000 clones, roughly nine tenths of them present only once. The material sequenced was peripheral blood. These receptors originate from a man in his forties with active COVID-19. Each CDR3 is given with its conserved first and last residue. A D gene is named only where the DNA matches it firmly. Rows may omit the clone size; those that give it use once, few, many or a size class.

few	TRBJ2-3	TRBD2	TRBV27	18	TGTGCCAGCAGTTCCGGACTAGCGGGAGGAGACCGCACAGATACGCAGTATTTT	CASSSGLAGGDRTDTQYF
NA	TRBJ2-1	NA	TRBV27	17	TGTGCCAGCAGCCGGGGACTGGGTCAGAGCTCCTACAATGAGCAGTTCTTC	CASSRGLGQSSYNEQFF
NA	TRBJ2-7	TRBD2	TRBV30	13	TGTGCCTGGAACCTAGCGGGGGCCTACGAGCAGTACTTC	CAWNLAGAYEQYF
NA	TRBJ2-2	TRBD1	TRBV6-5	16	TGTGCCAGCAGTTACCTGACAGGGATGTCCACCGGGGAGCTGTTTTTT	CASSYLTGMSTGELFF
NA	TRBJ1-2	NA	TRBV4-1	16	TGCGCCAGCAGCCAAGAGGTTGTAGGAGCGGGTTATGGCTACACCTTC	CASSQEVVGAGYGYTF
once	TRBJ1-1	NA	TRBV29-1	13	TGCAGCGTTGGGCTCACCTTGAACACTGAAGCTTTCTTT	CSVGLTLNTEAFF
once	TRBJ2-1	TRBD2	TRBV5-1	16	TGCGCCAGCAGCTGGACCGGACTAGCGGGAGCTCGGGAGCAGTTCTTC	CASSWTGLAGAREQFF
NA	TRBJ2-5	NA	TRBV2	16	TGTGCCAGCAGTGATCTATACGGACACGGAGTAGAGACCCAGTACTTC	CASSDLYGHGVETQYF
NA	TRBJ2-2	TRBD2	TRBV7-3	17	TGTGCCAGCAGCTTCATAGCGGGAGGGCCGGACACCGGGGAGCTGTTTTTT	CASSFIAGGPDTGELFF
NA	TRBJ2-1	TRBD2	TRBV14	15	TGTGCCAGCAGCCAAAGACAGCGGGATTACAATGAGCAGTTCTTC	CASSQRQRDYNEQFF
NA	TRBJ2-3	NA	TRBV6-5	13	TGTGCCAGCAGTTACGACAGCCCAGATACGCAGTATTTT	CASSYDSPDTQYF
NA	TRBJ1-1	NA	TRBV18	15	TGTGCCAGCTCCGCAAATCAGGGCCGGAACACTGAAGCTTTCTTT	CASSANQGRNTEAFF
NA	TRBJ2-4	TRBD2	TRBV5-1	15	TGCGCCAGCAGCTTGACTAGCGGGAGCCGAGACATTCAGTACTTC	CASSLTSGSRDIQYF
NA	TRBJ2-7	TRBD1	TRBV28	16	TGTGCCAGCAGTTTATTATTTAGGGGGCAAGACTACGAGCAGTACTTC	CASSLLFRGQDYEQYF
NA	TRBJ1-6	TRBD1	TRBV7-3	14	TGTGCCAGCAGCTCGACAGGGCCTCATTCACCCCTCCACTTT	CASSSTGPHSPLHF
NA	TRBJ1-1	NA	TRBV2	15	TGTGCCAGCAGTGAAGCGTCCGGCAGGGGCACTGAAGCTTTCTTT	CASSEASGRGTEAFF
once	TRBJ2-6	NA	TRBV11-2	15	TGTGCCAGCAGCCCCAGGGGTTCTGGGGCCAACGTCCTGACTTTC	CASSPRGSGANVLTF
NA	TRBJ2-1	NA	TRBV13	16	TGTGCCAGCAGCTCCCCAACGGGAGTCGCCTACAATGAGCAGTTCTTC	CASSSPTGVAYNEQFF
NA	TRBJ2-1	NA	TRBV28	15	TGTGCCAGCAGTTTATTAGGAAGGGGGTACAATGAGCAGTTCTTC	CASSLLGRGYNEQFF
once	TRBJ1-2	NA	TRBV6-2/TRBV6-3	13	TGTGCCAGCAGCTTACGGGGAGCGGATGGCTACACCTTC	CASSLRGADGYTF
once	TRBJ1-2	TRBD1	TRBV5-1	16	TGCGCCAGCAGCTCCGGAGACAGGGGATCTAACTATGGCTACACCTTC	CASSSGDRGSNYGYTF
NA	TRBJ2-2	NA	TRBV6-2/TRBV6-3	16	TGTGCCAGCAGTTACTCCACCCTAGCGCACACCGGGGAGCTGTTTTTT	CASSYSTLAHTGELFF
NA	TRBJ2-5	TRBD1	TRBV18	14	TGTGCCAGCTCACGGGGGACAGGGGAAAAGACCCAGTACTTC	CASSRGTGEKTQYF
NA	TRBJ2-1	TRBD2	TRBV6-2/TRBV6-3	14	TGTGCCAGCAGTTCCTGGACTAGCGGGCGAAACGGGGTCTTC	CASSSWTSGRNGVF
NA	TRBJ1-5	NA	TRBV5-1	13	TGCGCCAGCAGCTCCGTACAGGGCCAGCCCCAGCATTTT	CASSSVQGQPQHF
NA	TRBJ2-1	TRBD2	TRBV10-3	15	TGTGCCACCGGACTAGCGGGAGGGGGCAGGGATGAGCAGTTCTTC	CATGLAGGGRDEQFF
NA	TRBJ2-3	TRBD2	TRBV5-3	20	TGTGCCAGAAGCTTGGGGCTTAGTGGGCTAGCGGGAGTCCGGGCAGATACGCAGTATTTT	CARSLGLSGLAGVRADTQYF
NA	TRBJ2-3	TRBD1	TRBV9	16	TGTGCCAGCAGCCCTACTCGGACAGGGTTGATCGATACGCAGTATTTT	CASSPTRTGLIDTQYF
NA	TRBJ2-2	NA	TRBV19	11	TGTGCCAGTAGAGGGGCCGGGGAGCTGTTTTTT	CASRGAGELFF
NA	TRBJ2-7	TRBD2	TRBV7-9	17	TGTGCCAGCAGCCGGGGCCCTCGGACTAGCGAGGTGCGGGAGCAGTACTTC	CASSRGPRTSEVREQYF
NA	TRBJ1-6	NA	TRBV5-4	14	TGTGCCAGCAGCTTCCCGGCCCAGGCTTCACCCCTCCACTTT	CASSFPAQASPLHF